Below, one TCR beta chain is given with its context. Its antigen remains unidentified. Method: immunoSEQ multiplex PCR; TCRdb's copy keeps in-frame clones and lacks some. The sample holds under 65,000 clones, 85% to 90% seen once. This specimen comes from a study of PD-1 blockade in classical Hodgkin lymphoma. For the study at large: Patients received nivolumab 3 mg/kg intravenously every 2 weeks. Study observations and caveats: Patients were excluded if nivolumab began under 1 year after ASCT (the autologous transplant). When set against healthy donors, newly diagnosed patients were reported to show lower baseline TCR diversity.

All trial patients relapsed after autologous stem cell transplantation. V trimming: 6 bases; J trimming: 1 base; junction bases outside the gene matches: 5. CDR3 length: 16 residues. Germline V gene lookup returns CDR1 SNHLY and CDR2 FYNNEI. This TCR was sampled from a human donor with classical Hodgkin lymphoma. The sequencing used peripheral blood mononuclear cells (PBMCs), collected at baseline. This sequence joins TRBV2 and TRBJ2-5; TRBD2 aligns across 13 bases. CDR3 sequence reads: CASRALAGGLQETQYF. The CDR3 nucleotides read TGTGCCAGCAGAGCACTAGCGGGGGGGCTCCAAGAGACCCAGTACTTC. The complete variable domain, with remaining parts taken from reference TRBV2 and TRBJ2-5, reads EPEVTQTPSHQVTQMGQEVILRCVPISNHLYFYWYRQILGQKVEFLVSFYNNEISEKSEIFDDQFSVERPDGSNFTLKIRSTKLEDSAMYFCASRALAGGLQETQYFGPGTRLLVL.